Below, 20 T cell receptor beta chains from the same sample are listed, as sequenced in a study of T-cell memory formation after mild COVID-19. Using its own MiXCR run on the 5' RACE reads, TCRdb lists one record per CDR3 protein. The sample shows hundreds of thousands of distinct CDR3 sequences, roughly 25% of them seen only once. Sequenced sample: PBMCs or a T cell subset sorted from them (not recorded which). All receptors derive from an adult woman who had mild COVID-19 (a few samples of this study predate the infection). Cell type and time point are not known.

CDR3 sequence reads: CSARGPGGAGDTQYF. CDR3 sequence (DNA): TGCAGTGCTAGAGGACCAGGCGGGGCGGGAGATACGCAGTATTTT. The V call is TRBV20-1, the J call TRBJ2-3, with D possibly being TRBD2 (6 bases). The germline CDR1 and CDR2 sequences are DFQATT and SNEGSKA (reference sequence). CDR3 length: 15 amino acids. Trimming removed 1 base at V and 5 bases at J, with 16 bases between.

The genes are TRBV27 and TRBJ2-1; D perhaps matches TRBD1 (5 bases). Looked up from germline, CDR1 is MNHEY and CDR2 is SMNVEV (reference sequence). V lost 3 bases and J lost 7, with 19 bases in between. The CDR3 has 16 amino acids. In DNA, the CDR3 is TGTGCCAGCAGTTTGGTGGGTACGATAGGGGTAAATGAGCAGTTCTTC. This translates into CASSLVGTIGVNEQFF.

The chain recombines TRBV6-2 or TRBV6-3 with TRBJ1-5; maybe TRBD1 (5 bases). The CDR3 has 13 amino acids. V shed 6 bases and J shed 7 bases, with 13 bases lying between them. Germline CDR1 MNHEY, CDR2 SVGEGT. The CDR3 region is CASSSGWRQPQHF. The CDR3 nucleotides are TGTGCCAGCAGCTCAGGGTGGCGGCAGCCCCAGCATTTT.

Only a few counts were recorded for this clonotype. The rearrangement uses TRBV7-8 and TRBJ2-1, with a tentative D call TRBD2 (5 bases). Germline V gene lookup returns CDR1 SGHVS and CDR2 FQNEAQ. CDR3 length: 13 residues. With 5 bases removed from V and 7 bases from J, the gap between germline ends came to 12 bases. DNA of the CDR3: TGTGCCAGCAGCCCTGGACTGAGAAATGAGCAGTTCTTC. Protein product: CASSPGLRNEQFF.

The chain couples TRBV20-1 to TRBJ2-7, with 11 bases identical to TRBD1. The CDR3 has 14 amino acids. Per the germline V gene, CDR1 is DFQATT and CDR2 is SNEGSKA (reference sequence). V lost 4 bases to trimming and J lost 3 bases; unmatched junction nucleotides: 5. CDR3 bases: TGCAGTGCTATACTCGGGACAGGGGGCTACGAGCAGTACTTC. Translated: CSAILGTGGYEQYF.

This clonotype has only a few counts. This chain joins TRBV20-1 and TRBJ2-1; TRBD1 aligns across 7 bases. V shed 0 bases, J shed 1 base, and the junction held 0 bases outside the gene matches. Germline CDR1 and CDR2: DFQATT and SNEGSKA (reference sequence). CDR3 length equals 14 residues. CDR3 in amino acids: CSARDRGSYNEQFF. Here the CDR3 DNA reads TGCAGTGCTAGAGACAGGGGGTCCTACAATGAGCAGTTCTTC.

This clonotype came up a few times. The CDR3 region is CASSQATAGAYNEQFF. CDR3 coding DNA: TGCGCCAGCAGCCAAGCTACGGCAGGGGCCTACAATGAGCAGTTCTTC. The V and J genes are TRBV4-1 and TRBJ2-1; D is possibly TRBD1 (6 bases). CDR1 and CDR2 from the germline V gene are MGHRA and YSYEKL. The CDR3 is 16 residues long. V dropped 1 base and J dropped 2 bases, with 12 bases sitting between them.

V usage is TRBV3-1 and J usage is TRBJ2-3; 9 bases align to TRBD1. Unmatched junction bases numbered 6, after V lost 1 base and J lost 1 base. CDR1 LGHDT and CDR2 YNNKEL come from the germline V gene (reference sequence). The CDR3 length is 17 residues. The CDR3 region has the DNA TGTGCCAGCAGCCAAGTCTCTCGGACAGGGGGCACAGATACGCAGTATTTT. As protein: CASSQVSRTGGTDTQYF.

For the CDR3, the DNA is TGTGCCAGCAGGAGAACAACGGCGGGTACGAAAGGCTACACCTTC. Encoded protein: CASRRTTAGTKGYTF. This sequence joins TRBV12-3 or TRBV12-4 and TRBJ1-2; D is unresolved. Deletions cut 6 bases from V and 8 bases from J, with 22 bases between. This CDR3 contains 15 residues.

CDR3 bases: TGTGCCAGCACACCCGTAGGGGAGAAATACAATGAGCAGTTCTTC. It encodes CASTPVGEKYNEQFF. The chain joins TRBV4-2 to TRBJ2-1; possibly TRBD1 or TRBD2 for D (5 bases each). The CDR3 covers 15 residues. Germline lookup yields CDR1 LGHNA and CDR2 YNFKEQ. V lost 7 bases and J lost 4, with 17 bases in between.

A few counts support this clonotype. V is TRBV19 and J is TRBJ1-5; TRBD1 aligns across 10 bases. Trimming removed 8 bases from V and 11 bases from J; junction bases left unmatched: 15. The CDR3 has 15 amino acids. The germline V gene has CDR1 LNHDA and CDR2 SQIVND (reference sequence). CDR3 loop: CASRPDRGGLGAQHF. CDR3 sequence (DNA): TGTGCCAGTCGCCCGGACAGGGGGGGGCTTGGGGCCCAGCATTTT.

There are a few counts of this clonotype. This chain links TRBV12-3 or TRBV12-4 with TRBJ1-1, with TRBD1 matching 7 bases. Trimming at V came to 5 bases and at J to 4 bases, leaving 10 bases not matched to a gene. The CDR3 has 15 residues. The CDR3 sequence: CASSARTGYGTEAFF. CDR3 DNA: TGTGCCAGCAGTGCCCGGACAGGCTACGGCACTGAAGCTTTCTTT.

This chain connects TRBV19 to TRBJ2-1; D is unclear. The CDR3 spans 11 residues. The germline V gene has CDR1 LNHDA and CDR2 SQIVND (reference sequence). Trimming stripped 1 base from V and 10 bases from J, with 5 bases between. For the CDR3, the DNA is TGTGCCAGTAGTATAGGCCTGGAGCAGTTCTTC. Its translation: CASSIGLEQFF.

CDR3 coding DNA: TGTGCCAGCAGGGACTGGAAAGAGCAGTTCTTC. This encodes CASRDWKEQFF. The chain links TRBV5-4 to TRBJ2-1, with D tentatively TRBD2 (5 bases). Germline lookup yields CDR1 SGHNT and CDR2 YYREEE (reference sequence). This CDR3 has 11 residues. Trimming left V 5 bases short and J 10 bases short, with 10 bases between.

This clonotype was detected ten times or more. In nucleotides, the CDR3 is TGTGCCAGCAGACTAGCGGACTACAATGAGCAGTTCTTC. The encoded protein is CASRLADYNEQFF. This chain connects TRBV6-1 to TRBJ2-1; 8 positions match TRBD2. V shed 6 bases, J shed 3 bases, and the junction held 1 base outside the gene matches. Germline values: CDR1 MNHNS, CDR2 SASEGT. CDR3 size: 13 residues.

The chain uses TRBV5-1 and TRBJ2-7, with D perhaps matching TRBD1 (6 bases). Germline CDR1 and CDR2: SGHRS and YFSETQ. The V gene lost 4 bases and the J gene lost 2 bases, with 13 bases spanning the gap. This CDR3 region has 14 residues. The CDR3 sequence: CASSPGTLPYEQYF. For the CDR3, the DNA is TGCGCCAGCAGCCCTGGGACATTACCCTACGAGCAGTACTTC.

This clonotype was observed a handful of times. The V call is TRBV7-6, the J call TRBJ2-7; 9 nucleotides line up with TRBD1. Trimming took 5 bases from V and 7 from J; bases not matched to a gene: 12. This CDR3 has 15 residues. Germline assignment: CDR1 SGHVS and CDR2 FNYEAQ. The CDR3 is CASSPSAGQGEEQYF. CDR3 nucleotides: TGTGCCAGCAGCCCCTCCGCGGGACAGGGTGAAGAGCAGTACTTC.

This clonotype has only a few counts. This chain uses TRBV7-6 with TRBJ2-7; possible D gene TRBD1, 5 bases. Trimming took off 2 bases at V and 6 bases at J, with 20 bases between the two ends. The CDR3 consists of 16 residues. CDR1 SGHVS and CDR2 FNYEAQ come from the germline V gene. CDR3 region: CASSLILGQGLSEQYF. DNA of the CDR3: TGTGCCAGCAGCTTAATTCTTGGGCAGGGCTTGTCCGAGCAGTACTTC.

This clonotype showed up just a few times. This chain joins TRBV11-2 and TRBJ2-5; D ambiguous. Germline loops: CDR1 SGHAT, CDR2 FQNNGV. Trimming left V 1 base short and J 5 bases short, with 23 bases between. The CDR3 covers 18 residues. In DNA form, the CDR3 reads TGTGCCAGCAGCTTAGTTCGGCCCTTCACCCCCAAGGAGGAGACCCAGTACTTC. This encodes CASSLVRPFTPKEETQYF. Complete variable domain (other parts from reference TRBV11-2 and TRBJ2-5): EAGVAQSPRYKIIEKRQSVAFWCNPISGHATLYWYQQILGQGPKLLIQFQNNGVVDDSQLPKDRFSAERLKGVDSTLKIQPAKLEDSAVYLCASSLVRPFTPKEETQYFGPGTRLLVL.

The table lists this clonotype with a few counts. CDR3 DNA: TGTGCCAGCAGCCAAGTTGTCAGGGACTACACTGAAGCTTTCTTT. This translates into CASSQVVRDYTEAFF. This chain connects TRBV4-2 to TRBJ1-1, with D possibly matching TRBD1 (5 bases). Per the germline V gene, CDR1 is LGHNA and CDR2 is YNFKEQ. Trimming removed 1 base at V and 3 bases at J, with 12 bases between. CDR3 length: 15 amino acids.